Below are 17 T cell receptor beta chains sequenced from a single sample in a study of blood T cell repertoires in COVID-19. Libraries were prepared by immunoSEQ multiplex PCR; TCRdb keeps only in-frame clonotypes and omits some of them. In the table there are some 60,000 clones, approximately 78% of which are singletons. Sequencing was carried out using peripheral blood. The receptors were gathered from a human donor in a cohort sampled during active COVID-19.

The CDR3 loop reads CASSGATDTQYF. The DNA of the CDR3 is TGCGCCAGCAGCGGGGCCACAGATACGCAGTATTTT. J is TRBJ2-3 and V is TRBV5-1; TRBD1 might be the D (5 bases). Germline lookup yields CDR1 SGHRS and CDR2 YFSETQ. CDR3 length: 12 residues. V gave up 4 bases and J gave up 2 bases, with 5 bases separating them.

This sequence joins TRBV6-5 and TRBJ2-3, with 9 bases that match TRBD1. V lost 6 bases and J lost 4; bases outside the gene matches: 2. This CDR3 has 13 amino acids. From germline, CDR1 is MNHEY and CDR2 SVGAGI. The CDR3 here is CASRRQGADTQYF. DNA for the CDR3: TGTGCCAGCAGGAGACAGGGGGCAGATACGCAGTATTTT.

The V gene is TRBV21-1, the J gene TRBJ2-5; the listed D gene, TRBD1, was not tested against the DNA. TRBV21-1 is a pseudogene. The CDR3 sequence is 12 residues long. The CDR3 is CARRTAWGTQYF. CDR3 nucleotide sequence: TGTGCCCGACGGACAGCTTGGGGGACCCAGTACTTC.

The chain is built from TRBV6-5 and TRBJ2-1; no reliable D call. Looked up from germline, CDR1 is MNHEY and CDR2 is SVGAGI. This CDR3 has 15 amino acids. Between the trimmed V and J ends, which lost 6 bases and 0 bases, there was a span of 12 bases. The CDR3 nucleotides are TGTGCCAGCAGGACCCTTTGGAGCTCCTACAATGAGCAGTTCTTC. Amino acids: CASRTLWSSYNEQFF.

The chain couples TRBV25-1 to TRBJ1-3; no clear D. The V gene lost 5 bases and the J gene lost 3 bases, with 11 bases spanning the gap. The CDR3 sequence is 14 residues long. CDR1 is MGHDK and CDR2 is SYGVNS in the germline V gene. The CDR3 coding sequence is TGTGCCAGCAGTCGTTCGGGGAATGGAAACACCATATATTTT. It yields the protein CASSRSGNGNTIYF.

This clone was detected only once. The V and J genes are TRBV6-1 and TRBJ2-2; D is uncertain. Germline assignment: CDR1 MNHNS and CDR2 SASEGT. The CDR3 covers 14 residues. The V and J ends lost 2 bases and 2 bases respectively, with 6 bases between them. CDR3 amino acids: CASSEQENTGELFF. The CDR3 region has the DNA TGTGCCAGCAGTGAACAGGAAAACACCGGGGAGCTGTTTTTT.

The gene calls are TRBV2 and TRBJ1-4; perhaps TRBD1 as D (5 bases). Looked up from germline, CDR1 is SNHLY and CDR2 is FYNNEI. V dropped 6 bases and J dropped 4 bases, with 18 bases sitting between them. CDR3 length equals 16 residues. The CDR3 nucleotides are TGTGCCAGCAGACGACGCGACAGTTTCAGTAATGAAAAACTGTTTTTT. Residues: CASRRRDSFSNEKLFF.

V and J are TRBV11-2 and TRBJ1-3; D ambiguous. V was cut by 5 bases and J by 3 bases, with 8 bases left in between. The CDR3 contains 13 residues. Germline CDR1 is SGHAT and CDR2 is FQNNGV. CDR3 DNA sequence: TGTGCCAGCAGCCCTAGTGTTGGAAACACCATATATTTT. Translating it yields CASSPSVGNTIYF.

V is TRBV19 and J is TRBJ1-4; D possibly corresponds to TRBD1 (5 bases). The germline V and J ends were trimmed by 1 base and 2 bases, with 11 bases remaining between them. The germline gives CDR1 LNHDA, CDR2 SQIVND (reference sequence). This CDR3 is 16 amino acids long. The CDR3 sequence: CASSIGRTPTNEKLFF. DNA of the CDR3: TGTGCCAGTAGTATAGGACGGACACCGACTAATGAAAAACTGTTTTTT.

This chain joins TRBV7-8 and TRBJ2-1, with TRBD1 identical over 9 bases. Germline assignment: CDR1 SGHVS and CDR2 FQNEAQ. The CDR3 is 14 amino acids. The V segment lost 0 bases and the J segment 12 bases; nucleotides outside the gene matches: 6. The DNA of the CDR3 is TGTGCCAGCAGCTTAGCCGACAGGGGGGGTGGGCAGTTCTTC. Protein: CASSLADRGGGQFF.

The rearrangement uses TRBV7-9 and TRBJ1-6; 10 nucleotides agree with TRBD1. V dropped 3 bases and J dropped 9; count of bases not matched to a gene: 2. The CDR3 spans 14 residues. Germline loops: CDR1 SEHNR, CDR2 FQNEAQ (reference sequence). CDR3 residues: CASSLTGGGSPLHF. The CDR3 region has the DNA TGTGCCAGCAGCTTGACAGGGGGCGGTTCACCCCTCCACTTT.

This clone has a single count. The chain combines TRBV5-1 with TRBJ2-5, with 10 bases matching TRBD2. V was clipped by 4 bases and J by 1 base; unmatched bases: 10. CDR1 is SGHRS, CDR2 YFSETQ, per germline. This CDR3 has 17 amino acids. Here the CDR3 DNA reads TGCGCCAGCAGCGAGGGGAGCGGGGGGGTCTCCCAAGAGACCCAGTACTTC. This encodes CASSEGSGGVSQETQYF.

V is TRBV2 and J is TRBJ2-5; no clear D gene. The length of the CDR3 is 13 residues. V lost 7 bases, J lost 2 bases, and 11 bases lay in between. Germline values: CDR1 SNHLY, CDR2 FYNNEI. CDR3 bases: TGTGCCAGCAAACGACTCCCGCAAGAGACCCAGTACTTC. It yields the protein CASKRLPQETQYF.

This clone was seen ten or more times. The rearrangement joins TRBV7-9 to TRBJ1-4, with 9 positions matching TRBD1. This CDR3 contains 13 residues. CDR1 is SEHNR, CDR2 FQNEAQ, per germline (reference sequence). Trimming at V came to 8 bases and at J to 8 bases, leaving 6 bases not matched to a gene. The CDR3 here is CASDWDRDEKLFF. The CDR3 coding sequence is TGTGCCAGCGACTGGGACAGGGACGAAAAACTGTTTTTT.

The J gene is TRBJ1-5, the V gene TRBV6-2 or TRBV6-3; 7 nucleotides agree with TRBD1. J gave up 4 bases and V 5 bases, and 5 bases lay outside the gene matches. The germline gives CDR1 MNHEY, CDR2 SVGEGT. The CDR3 is 14 residues long. CDR3: CASSDYRGNQPQHF. For the CDR3, the DNA is TGTGCCAGCAGTGACTACAGGGGAAATCAGCCCCAGCATTTT.

The chain combines TRBV5-4 with TRBJ2-5; D gene ambiguous. The CDR3 has 15 amino acids. Trimming took 2 bases from V and 6 from J, leaving 17 bases between them. Germline values: CDR1 SGHNT, CDR2 YYREEE (reference sequence). For the CDR3, the DNA is TGTGCCAGCAGCTTAGCCGGGTCTCAAACGCAGACCCAGTACTTC. Residues: CASSLAGSQTQTQYF. Supplemented by reference TRBV5-4 and TRBJ2-5, the full variable domain reads ETGVTQSPTHLIKTRGQQVTLRCSSQSGHNTVSWYQQALGQGPQFIFQYYREEENGRGNFPPRFSGLQFPNYSSELNVNALELDDSALYLCASSLAGSQTQTQYFGPGTRLLVL.

This chain joins TRBV19 and TRBJ1-6, with 10 bases identical to TRBD1. V lost 3 bases and J lost 9; bases outside the gene matches: 2. CDR1 and CDR2 from the germline V gene are LNHDA and SQIVND (reference sequence). CDR3 length: 14 amino acids. CDR3 bases: TGTGCCAGTAGTATGGGGACAGGGGTTTCACCCCTCCACTTT. It encodes CASSMGTGVSPLHF. The full variable domain, its missing parts supplied by reference TRBV19 and TRBJ1-6, is DGGITQSPKYLFRKEGQNVTLSCEQNLNHDAMYWYRQDPGQGLRLIYYSQIVNDFQKGDIAEGYSVSREKKESFPLTVTSAQKNPTAFYLCASSMGTGVSPLHFGNGTRLTVT.